A selection of T cell receptor beta chains follows, all from one sample in a study of blood T cell repertoires in COVID-19. The data were produced by immunoSEQ multiplex PCR, yet TCRdb's version contains in-frame clones alone and is incomplete. The table records some 450,000 clones, 70% to 90% of them present only once. Material: peripheral blood. The receptors were sampled from a young man with COVID-19, enrolled during active disease. The CDR3 runs from the conserved cysteine through the conserved F or W. The order of the fields is clone size, V gene, D gene, J gene, CDR3 protein, CDR3 DNA. The D gene is left open where the match is weak. Clone sizes are given selectively: once, few, many, or a class where the clone is expanded.

-	TRBV5-4	TRBD2	TRBJ2-7	CASSSPGGEQYF	TGTGCCAGCAGCTCCCCGGGAGGGGAGCAGTACTTC
-	TRBV7-2	-	TRBJ1-5	CASSVRGGLYQPQHF	TGTGCCAGCAGCGTACGGGGGGGTTTGTATCAGCCCCAGCATTTT
-	TRBV18	-	TRBJ2-5	CASSPTGETQYF	TGTGCCAGCTCACCCACCGGGGAGACCCAGTACTTC
-	TRBV9	-	TRBJ2-7	CASSVRDSESYEQYF	TGTGCCAGCAGCGTAAGAGACAGTGAATCCTACGAGCAGTACTTC
-	TRBV29-1	-	TRBJ2-1	CSVDREQQFF	TGCAGCGTTGACCGGGAGCAGCAGTTCTTC
-	TRBV2	TRBD1	TRBJ2-7	CASSQEGQGLTYEQYF	TGTGCCAGCAGCCAAGAGGGACAGGGGTTGACCTACGAGCAGTACTTC
-	TRBV5-1	-	TRBJ2-5	CASSTGTGERETQYF	TGCGCCAGCAGCACCGGGACGGGAGAAAGAGAGACCCAGTACTTC
-	TRBV5-4	-	TRBJ2-5	CASSRRLGEETQYF	TGTGCCAGCAGCAGGAGGCTCGGGGAGGAGACCCAGTACTTC
-	TRBV5-4	-	TRBJ1-2	CASSLRGFNGYTF	TGTGCCAGCAGCTTGAGGGGGTTTAATGGCTACACCTTC
-	TRBV24-1	TRBD1	TRBJ2-5	CATSDGQVGETQYF	TGTGCCACCAGTGATGGACAGGTAGGAGAGACCCAGTACTTC
-	TRBV19	TRBD2	TRBJ2-2	CASSIATSGGVGELFF	TGTGCCAGTAGTATAGCAACTAGCGGGGGTGTCGGGGAGCTGTTTTTT
-	TRBV18	TRBD1	TRBJ1-1	CASSPFENRGGTEAFF	TGTGCCAGCTCACCGTTCGAAAACAGGGGCGGCACTGAAGCTTTCTTT
-	TRBV6-6	-	TRBJ1-1	CASSSYRAPAMIKLEIEAFF	TGTGCCAGCAGCTCCTACAGGGCTCCTGCCATGATTAAGCTGGAGATTGAAGCTTTCTTT
-	TRBV2	-	TRBJ1-2	CASSDGRTDGYTF	TGTGCCAGCAGTGACGGACGGACAGATGGCTACACCTTC
-	TRBV7-2	-	TRBJ2-6	CASSLAGWGSGANVLTF	TGTGCCAGCAGCTTAGCGGGGTGGGGCTCGGGGGCCAACGTCCTGACTTTC
-	TRBV2	-	TRBJ2-3	CASSDTGSSTDTQYF	TGTGCCAGCAGTGATACCGGGTCTAGCACAGATACGCAGTATTTT
-	TRBV24-1	-	TRBJ2-7	CATSETDTEQYF	TGTGCCACCAGTGAAACAGATACCGAGCAGTACTTC
-	TRBV19	-	TRBJ1-4	CASSISRFYEKLFF	TGTGCCAGTAGTATATCCAGGTTTTATGAAAAACTGTTTTTT
-	TRBV27	TRBD2	TRBJ2-2	CASSLRPSGGRGTGELFF	TGTGCCAGCAGTTTGCGTCCTAGCGGGGGGCGGGGGACCGGGGAGCTGTTTTTT
-	TRBV27	TRBD1	TRBJ1-5	CASSPGTGGGQPQHF	TGTGCCAGCAGCCCCGGGACAGGGGGCGGTCAGCCCCAGCATTTT
once	TRBV19	TRBD2	TRBJ2-6	CASSMFRREGVSFGANVLTF	TGTGCCAGTAGTATGTTTAGGCGGGAGGGGGTTTCGTTTGGGGCCAACGTCCTGACTTTC
-	TRBV7-9	-	TRBJ2-7	CASSLARSEQYF	TGTGCCAGCAGCTTAGCTAGGAGCGAGCAGTACTTC
-	TRBV5-4	TRBD1	TRBJ1-4	CASSFSGGEKLFF	TGTGCCAGCAGCTTTTCAGGGGGCGAAAAACTGTTTTTT
once	TRBV6-5	-	TRBJ2-7	CASSYDRGGRGYEQYF	TGTGCCAGCAGTTACGATAGGGGGGGAAGGGGCTACGAGCAGTACTTC
-	TRBV5-1	-	TRBJ2-3	CASSLYFNNRRTDTQYF	TGCGCCAGCAGCTTATACTTTAATAACCGTCGCACAGATACGCAGTATTTT
few	TRBV5-1	TRBD1	TRBJ1-6	CASSPGGGDNSPLHF	TGCGCCAGCAGCCCAGGGGGAGGAGATAATTCACCCCTCCACTTT
-	TRBV30	TRBD1	TRBJ2-7	CAWSVDRGEQYF	TGTGCCTGGAGTGTAGACAGGGGCGAGCAGTACTTC